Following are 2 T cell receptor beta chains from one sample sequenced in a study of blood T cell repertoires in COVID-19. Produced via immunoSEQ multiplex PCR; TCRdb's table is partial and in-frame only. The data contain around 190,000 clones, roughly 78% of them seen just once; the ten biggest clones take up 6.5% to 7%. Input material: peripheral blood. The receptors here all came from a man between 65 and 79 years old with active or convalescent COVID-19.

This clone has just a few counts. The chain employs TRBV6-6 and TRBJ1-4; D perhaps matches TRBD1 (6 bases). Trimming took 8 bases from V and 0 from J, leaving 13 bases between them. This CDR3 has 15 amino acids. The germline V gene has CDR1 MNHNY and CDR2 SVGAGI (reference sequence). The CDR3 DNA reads TGTGCCAGCGGGGGCCGGGATGCAACTAATGAAAAACTGTTTTTT. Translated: CASGGRDATNEKLFF.

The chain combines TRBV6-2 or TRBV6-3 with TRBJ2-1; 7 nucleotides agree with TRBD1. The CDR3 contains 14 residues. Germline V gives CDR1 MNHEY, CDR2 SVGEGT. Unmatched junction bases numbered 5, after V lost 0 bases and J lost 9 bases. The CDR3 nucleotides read TGTGCCAGCAGTTACTCCGAGGGGGCGACTGAGCAGTTCTTC. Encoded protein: CASSYSEGATEQFF.